This TCR beta chain stems from a study of CD8 T cells in ankylosing spondylitis. The V gene's germline CDR1 is LGHNA and CDR2 YSLEER. The ends lost 0 bases at V and 10 bases at J; junction bases unmatched: 12. The CDR3 length is 16 residues. Via MiXCR, TCRdb re-called the 5' RACE reads, giving one row per CDR3 protein. In the table there are roughly 180,000 distinct CDR3 sequences, 8.5% to 10% of which are singletons. This clonotype turned up a few times. Antigen unknown. General observations from the study: What appeared characteristic of ankylosing spondylitis blood was a TCR beta motif of fewer than ten highly homologous variants. Clones linked to disease, bearing a CD8+ phenotype, were relatively rare in peripheral blood.

This clonotype was obtained from a female donor with ankylosing spondylitis or in good health (not recorded which). This chain joins TRBV4-3 and TRBJ2-1, with TRBD2 matching over 7 bases. Sequencing was carried out using blood, either unsorted or a sorted T cell fraction (not recorded which). This chain's CDR3 is CASSQDSTREFREQFF. DNA for the CDR3: TGCGCCAGCAGCCAAGATAGTACGCGGGAGTTCAGGGAGCAGTTCTTC.